This T cell receptor (beta chain) was identified during a study of monozygotic twins with cystic fibrosis (dated by TCRdb to the early 2020s). At the level of the whole study: Three micrograms of fragmented DNA went through roughly 15 PCR cycles to produce barcoded libraries. Twins were ranked among some 1,000 cohort participants for weight-for-height and FEVPerc (FEV1 disease centile) on the day of blood sampling. The study compared TCR beta repertoires within and between 16 monozygotic twin pairs with cystic fibrosis to assess genetic influence on V and J gene usage. The cohort included ten female and six male twin pairs, mostly children and adolescents, aged roughly 2.0 to 40 years with a median of 9.1 years. Data for three of the twin pairs had been reported previously in another context.

TCR beta CDR3 regions were amplified by multiplex PCR using the immunoSEQ immune profiling system, following the manufacturer's instructions. An Illumina NextSeq system was used to carry out the sequencing. Per the source publication's procedure: Sequence data were processed on the immunoSEQ Analyzer platform, and clonality was calculated as the square root of Simpson's index of productive rearrangements. V and J usage similarity was measured by Jensen-Shannon distance, and CDR3 generation probabilities were computed with OLGA. Shared CDR3 sequences were searched in the immuneACCESS database (August 2020) and in VDJdb (December 2020). Drawn from immuneACCESS, this table holds only the in-frame rearrangements with V and J called that TCRdb kept. Clones are partly lost; checked studies trace under half to an unresolved V gene and leave the rest unexplained. V, J and clone size derive from that table, while D and trimming were established from the DNA sequence. The sample has 25,000 to 30,000 clones on record, about nine tenths of them singletons. 0.54% of the sample rests with the top ten.

This clone was recorded once. Its target antigen remains unknown. No clone much larger than this one lies a single base away; base qualities are absent. Here is what the overall study found, with its caveats: Nucleotide-identical clonotype sharing was significantly higher within monozygotic CF twin pairs than between unrelated CF individuals (P = 0.000026, Mann-Whitney). Simpson clonality tended to be low (median around 0.0094), which suggests a naive-dominated repertoire, although clonality was higher in the most severely affected patients. V gene usage was most similar to the co-twin for 13 of 16 pairs, and J usage for 8 of 16 pairs, suggesting genetic constraints. The cohort was small, and the number of shared CDR3s showed no association with age, concordance or disease severity.

V was cut back by 1 base and J by 6 bases, leaving a gap of 9 bases between them. Taken from the germline V gene (reference sequence), the CDR1 and CDR2 loops are LNHDA and SQIVND. The CDR3 has 14 amino acids, counting the end cysteine and phenylalanine. The CDR3 DNA has 42 bases and is translated from base 1. The twin pairs came from the European Cystic Fibrosis Twin and Sibling Study Cohort, a cohort that recruited patients from approximately 160 CF clinics across 14 European countries. Both zygosity and CFTR genotype were checked in-house, and zygosity was tested with multiplex PCR across nine short tandem repeat loci. Peripheral blood was taken from each twin, and clinical parameters were recorded on the day of blood sampling. Phenol/chloroform extraction was used to isolate genomic DNA from peripheral blood cells, and the DNA was then kept in TE buffer at 4 degrees C.

The sequencing input was blood. The clonotype was recovered from a girl under 10 years old with cystic fibrosis. The V and J genes are TRBV19 and TRBJ1-4; a tentative D call is TRBD1 (5 bases match). The CDR3 here reads CASSIAGGDEKLFF. The DNA is as follows: TGTGCCAGTAGTATAGCTGGGGGAGATGAAAAACTGTTTTTT.